This T cell receptor (beta chain) was retrieved from a study of blood T cell repertoires in COVID-19. As for the study in general: Collection of acute and convalescent COVID-19 samples took place in the United States, Italy and Spain. The analysed material was cDNA or gDNA that came from T cells, B-cell-depleted T cells, or PBMCs.

Source study methods: Counts of nucleated cells, estimated from reference gene primer amplification, were obtained. Profiling relied on immunoSEQ multiplex PCR, and the TCRdb table lists in-frame clones only, not all of them. Clone size and V and J calls were adopted from that table, with D and trimming inferred from the DNA. The sample lists some 110,000 clones; approximately 85% were seen once. Seattle cases were enrolled at active infection and followed longitudinally. Germline lookup yields CDR1 KGHSH and CDR2 LQKENI. CDR3 length: 14 residues. V lost 3 bases, J lost 5 bases, and 13 bases lay in between.

The source material was peripheral blood. The genes are TRBV18 and TRBJ1-2; D not certain. The sequence was obtained from an elderly woman with COVID-19, enrolled during active disease. CDR3 amino acids: CASSPNSPLYGYTF. As DNA, the CDR3 is TGTGCCAGCTCACCGAACAGTCCGCTTTATGGCTACACCTTC.